This T cell receptor beta chain was sequenced for a study of blood T cells in healthy people across ages. Ranging in age from roughly 6 to 95, the donors were healthy Caucasian individuals from Russia. The germline V gene encodes CDR1 LNHDA and CDR2 SQIVND (reference sequence). V shed 6 bases, J shed 5 bases, and the junction held 13 bases outside the gene matches. The CDR3 is 16 residues long. The second PCR ran about 6 to 12 cycles with a sample-barcoded 5' primer and J-beta primers. A template-switch adaptor containing 12 random nucleotides labeled each cDNA molecule. TCRdb redid the calling of the 5' RACE reads with MiXCR, one entry per CDR3 protein. The sample includes about 1.7 million distinct CDR3 sequences, about 30% of them seen just once.

The sample taken for sequencing was blood. The chain combines TRBV19 with TRBJ1-5; 7 bases map to TRBD1. This TCR came from a woman aged 25 to 39 in good health. The CDR3 spells CASSETGLDGDQPQHF. For the CDR3, the DNA is TGTGCCAGTAGCGAGACAGGGTTGGACGGGGATCAGCCCCAGCATTTT. Full variable domain (missing parts from reference TRBV19 and TRBJ1-5): DGGITQSPKYLFRKEGQNVTLSCEQNLNHDAMYWYRQDPGQGLRLIYYSQIVNDFQKGDIAEGYSVSREKKESFPLTVTSAQKNPTAFYLCASSETGLDGDQPQHFGDGTRLSIL.